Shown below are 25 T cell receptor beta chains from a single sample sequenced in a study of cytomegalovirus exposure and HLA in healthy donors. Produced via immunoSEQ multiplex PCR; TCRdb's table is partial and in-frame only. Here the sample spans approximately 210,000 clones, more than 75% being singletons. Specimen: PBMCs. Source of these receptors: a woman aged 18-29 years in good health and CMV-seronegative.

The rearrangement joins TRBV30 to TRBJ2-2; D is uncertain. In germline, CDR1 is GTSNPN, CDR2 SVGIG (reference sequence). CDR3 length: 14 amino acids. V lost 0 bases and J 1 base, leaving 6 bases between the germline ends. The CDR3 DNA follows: TGTGCCTGGAGTGTTACTCTGAACACCGGGGAGCTGTTTTTT. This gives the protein CAWSVTLNTGELFF.

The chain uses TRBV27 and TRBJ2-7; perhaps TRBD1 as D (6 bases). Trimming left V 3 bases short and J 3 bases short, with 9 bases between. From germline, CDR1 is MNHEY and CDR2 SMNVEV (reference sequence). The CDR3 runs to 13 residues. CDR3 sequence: CASSLLQGYEQYF. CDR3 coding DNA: TGTGCCAGCAGTTTGTTACAGGGCTACGAGCAGTACTTC.

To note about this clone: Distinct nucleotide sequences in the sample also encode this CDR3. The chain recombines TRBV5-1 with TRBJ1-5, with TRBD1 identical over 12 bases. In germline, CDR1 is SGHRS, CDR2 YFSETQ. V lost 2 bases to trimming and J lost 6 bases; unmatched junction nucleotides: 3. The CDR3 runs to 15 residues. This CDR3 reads CASSLGTGGGQPQHF. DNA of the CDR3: TGCGCCAGCAGCTTAGGGACAGGGGGCGGTCAGCCCCAGCATTTT. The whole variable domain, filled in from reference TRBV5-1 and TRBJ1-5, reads KAGVTQTPRYLIKTRGQQVTLSCSPISGHRSVSWYQQTPGQGLQFLFEYFSETQRNKGNFPGRFSGRQFSNSRSEMNVSTLELGDSALYLCASSLGTGGGQPQHFGDGTRLSIL.

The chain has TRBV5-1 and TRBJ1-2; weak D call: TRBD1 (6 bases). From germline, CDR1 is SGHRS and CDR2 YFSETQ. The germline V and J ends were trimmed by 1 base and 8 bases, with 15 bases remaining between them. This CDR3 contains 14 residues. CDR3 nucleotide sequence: TGCGCCAGCAGCTTGACCGGGGGGCCGGAAGGCTACACCTTC. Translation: CASSLTGGPEGYTF.

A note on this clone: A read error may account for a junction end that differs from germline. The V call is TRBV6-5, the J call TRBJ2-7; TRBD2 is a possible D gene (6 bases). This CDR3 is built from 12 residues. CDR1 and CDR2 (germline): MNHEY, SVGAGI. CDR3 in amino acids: CASSSGSREQYF. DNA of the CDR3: TGTGCCAGCAGCTCCGGGAGTCGAGAGCAGTACTTT.

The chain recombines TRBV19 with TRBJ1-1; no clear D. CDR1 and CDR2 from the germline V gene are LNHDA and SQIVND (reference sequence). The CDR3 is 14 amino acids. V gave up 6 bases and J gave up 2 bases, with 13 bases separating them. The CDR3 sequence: CASSRLDRNTEAFF. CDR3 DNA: TGTGCCAGTAGCAGGTTAGATCGTAACACTGAAGCTTTCTTT.

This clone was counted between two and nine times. The chain's CDR3 is CASETGAGQPQHF. The CDR3 DNA follows: TGTGCCAGCGAGACGGGAGCGGGACAGCCCCAGCATTTT. The gene calls are TRBV19 and TRBJ1-5; no firm D call. The germline gives CDR1 LNHDA, CDR2 SQIVND (reference sequence). The CDR3 length is 13 residues. The V and J ends lost 9 bases and 7 bases respectively, with 16 bases between them.

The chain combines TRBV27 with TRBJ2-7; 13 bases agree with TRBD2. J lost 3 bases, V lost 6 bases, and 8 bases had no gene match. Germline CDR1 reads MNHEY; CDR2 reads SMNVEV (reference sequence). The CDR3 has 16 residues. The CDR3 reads CASRSRTSGSLYEQYF. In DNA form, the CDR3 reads TGTGCCAGCAGATCTCGGACTAGCGGGAGTCTCTACGAGCAGTACTTC.

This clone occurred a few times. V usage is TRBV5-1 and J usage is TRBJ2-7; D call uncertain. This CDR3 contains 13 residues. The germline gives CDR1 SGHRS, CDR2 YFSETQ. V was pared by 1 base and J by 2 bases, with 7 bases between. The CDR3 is CASSLTQTYEQYF. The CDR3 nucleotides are TGCGCCAGCAGCTTGACACAGACCTACGAGCAGTACTTC.

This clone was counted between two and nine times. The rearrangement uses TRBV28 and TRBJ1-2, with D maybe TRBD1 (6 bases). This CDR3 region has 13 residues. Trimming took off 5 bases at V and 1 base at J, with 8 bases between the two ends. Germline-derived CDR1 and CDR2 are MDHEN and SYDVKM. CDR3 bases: TGTGCCAGCAGTCAGGGGCGTAACTATGGCTACACCTTC. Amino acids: CASSQGRNYGYTF.

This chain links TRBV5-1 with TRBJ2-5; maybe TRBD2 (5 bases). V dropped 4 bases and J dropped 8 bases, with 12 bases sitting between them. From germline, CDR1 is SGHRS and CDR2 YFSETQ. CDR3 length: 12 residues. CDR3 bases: TGCGCCAGCAGCGCCGACTCGGGAACCCAGTACTTC. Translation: CASSADSGTQYF.

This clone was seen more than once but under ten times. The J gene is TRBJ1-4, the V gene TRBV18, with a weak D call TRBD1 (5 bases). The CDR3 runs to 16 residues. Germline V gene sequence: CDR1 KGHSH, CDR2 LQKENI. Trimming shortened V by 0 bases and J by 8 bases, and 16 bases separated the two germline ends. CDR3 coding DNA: TGTGCCAGCTCACCACCGGCGGAGCGGGGGGAGGAAAAACTGTTTTTT. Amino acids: CASSPPAERGEEKLFF.

CDR3 DNA: TGTGCCAGCAGCTTAGAACGGGACACCTCCTACAATGAGCAGTTCTTC. It codes for CASSLERDTSYNEQFF. The chain couples TRBV7-6 to TRBJ2-1, with a weak D call TRBD1 (6 bases). V dropped 1 base and J dropped 0 bases, with 10 bases sitting between them. The CDR3 length is 16 residues. The V gene's germline CDR1 is SGHVS and CDR2 FNYEAQ. Full variable domain (outside the CDR3, taken from reference TRBV7-6 and TRBJ2-1): GAGVSQSPRYKVTKRGQDVALRCDPISGHVSLYWYRQALGQGPEFLTYFNYEAQQDKSGLPNDRFSAERPEGSISTLTIQRTEQRDSAMYRCASSLERDTSYNEQFFGPGTRLTVL.

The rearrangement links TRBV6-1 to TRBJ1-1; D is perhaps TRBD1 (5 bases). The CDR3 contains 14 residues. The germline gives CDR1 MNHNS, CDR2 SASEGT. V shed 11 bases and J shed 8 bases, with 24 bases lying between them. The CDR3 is CASGGGDSKGEAFF. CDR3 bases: TGTGCCTCGGGGGGAGGGGACTCCAAGGGGGAAGCTTTCTTT.

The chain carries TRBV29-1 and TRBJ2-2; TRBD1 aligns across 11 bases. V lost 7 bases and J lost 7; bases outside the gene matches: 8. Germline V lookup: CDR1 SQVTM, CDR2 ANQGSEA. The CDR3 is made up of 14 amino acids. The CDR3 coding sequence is TGCAGCGCCGGGACAGGGGGATACGGCGGGGAGCTGTTTTTT. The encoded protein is CSAGTGGYGGELFF.

As DNA, the CDR3 is TGCAGCGTTGAAGACCGGGACAACTCCTACGAGCAGTACTTC. Protein product: CSVEDRDNSYEQYF. The chain carries TRBV29-1 and TRBJ2-7; tentative D call: TRBD1 (6 bases). Germline V lookup: CDR1 SQVTM, CDR2 ANQGSEA. The germline V and J ends were trimmed by 0 bases and 0 bases, with 9 bases remaining between them. The CDR3 length is 14 residues.

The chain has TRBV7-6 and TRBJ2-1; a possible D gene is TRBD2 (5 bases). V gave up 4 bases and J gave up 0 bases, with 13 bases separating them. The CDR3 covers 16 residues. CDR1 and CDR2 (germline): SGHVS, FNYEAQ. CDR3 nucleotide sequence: TGTGCCAGCAGCTCTAGAGCGGCGAGCTCCTACAATGAGCAGTTCTTC. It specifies CASSSRAASSYNEQFF.

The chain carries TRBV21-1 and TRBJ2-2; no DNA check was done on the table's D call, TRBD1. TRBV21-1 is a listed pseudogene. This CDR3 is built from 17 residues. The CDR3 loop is CASSKGTGGSNTGELFF. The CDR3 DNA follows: TGTGCCAGCAGCAAAGGGACAGGGGGTTCGAACACCGGGGAGCTGTTTTTT.

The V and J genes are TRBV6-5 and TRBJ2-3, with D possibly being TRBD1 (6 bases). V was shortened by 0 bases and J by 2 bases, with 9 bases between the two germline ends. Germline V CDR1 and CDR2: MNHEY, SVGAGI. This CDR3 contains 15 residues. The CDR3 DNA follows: TGTGCCAGCAGTTACTCGGGGGCCCCCACAGATACGCAGTATTTT. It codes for CASSYSGAPTDTQYF.

DNA for the CDR3: TGTGCCAGCAGCTCAACTGTTGCCCTGGGACAAATCGACACTGAAGCTTTCTTT. It codes for CASSSTVALGQIDTEAFF. The chain links TRBV5-6 to TRBJ1-1, with D possibly matching TRBD1 (6 bases). The V gene's germline CDR1 is SGHDT and CDR2 YYEEEE. V lost 3 bases and J 3 bases, leaving 24 bases between the germline ends. The CDR3 is 18 residues long.

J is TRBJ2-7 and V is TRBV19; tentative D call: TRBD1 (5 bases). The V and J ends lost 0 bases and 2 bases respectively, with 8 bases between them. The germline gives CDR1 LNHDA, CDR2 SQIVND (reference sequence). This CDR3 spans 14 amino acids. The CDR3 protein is CASSIESGTYEQYF. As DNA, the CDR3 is TGTGCCAGTAGTATAGAGTCAGGGACCTACGAGCAGTACTTC.

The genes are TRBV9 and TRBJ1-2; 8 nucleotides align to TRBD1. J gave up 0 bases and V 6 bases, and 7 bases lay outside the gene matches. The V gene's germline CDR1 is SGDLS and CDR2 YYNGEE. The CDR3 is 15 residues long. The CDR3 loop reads CASTPGQGTNYGYTF. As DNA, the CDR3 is TGTGCCAGCACCCCAGGACAGGGCACTAACTATGGCTACACCTTC. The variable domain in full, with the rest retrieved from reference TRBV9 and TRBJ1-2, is DSGVTQTPKHLITATGQRVTLRCSPRSGDLSVYWYQQSLDQGLQFLIQYYNGEERAKGNILERFSAQQFPDLHSELNLSSLELGDSALYFCASTPGQGTNYGYTFGSGTRLTVV.

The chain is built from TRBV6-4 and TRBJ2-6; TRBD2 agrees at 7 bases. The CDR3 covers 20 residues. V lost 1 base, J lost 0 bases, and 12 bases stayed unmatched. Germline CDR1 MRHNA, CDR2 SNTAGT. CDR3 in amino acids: CASSDFGGRGVLSGANVLTF. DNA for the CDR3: TGTGCCAGCAGTGACTTCGGGGGGAGGGGCGTCCTCTCTGGGGCCAACGTCCTGACTTTC.

In DNA form, the CDR3 reads TGTGCCAGCAGTTTAAGATTGGGCGGAGGCTACAATGAGCAGTTCTTC. Amino acid sequence: CASSLRLGGGYNEQFF. J is TRBJ2-1 and V is TRBV27; perhaps TRBD2 as D (5 bases). V was trimmed by 2 bases and J by 3 bases, leaving 14 bases between them. This CDR3 has 16 amino acids. Per germline, CDR1 MNHEY and CDR2 SMNVEV (reference sequence).

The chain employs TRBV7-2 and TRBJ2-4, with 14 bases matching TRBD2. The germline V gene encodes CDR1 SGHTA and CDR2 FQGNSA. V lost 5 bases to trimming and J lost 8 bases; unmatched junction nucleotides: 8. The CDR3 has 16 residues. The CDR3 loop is CASSPGLAGGGDIQYF. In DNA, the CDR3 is TGTGCCAGCAGCCCCGGACTAGCGGGAGGAGGGGACATTCAGTACTTC. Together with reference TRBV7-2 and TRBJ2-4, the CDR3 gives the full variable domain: GAGVSQSPSNKVTEKGKDVELRCDPISGHTALYWYRQSLGQGLEFLIYFQGNSAPDKSGLPSDRFSAERTGGSVSTLTIQRTQQEDSAVYLCASSPGLAGGGDIQYFGAGTRLSVL.